The clone carrying this TCR beta chain was picked up many times. Its antigen is undetermined. This sample was included in a study of post-analysis software for immune sequencing data. General study points: Relative to controls, patients with multiple sclerosis showed significantly lower normalized Chao1 diversity.

Incorporated into the TCR beta cDNA libraries were unique molecular identifiers, which served to reduce PCR and sequencing biases. TCRdb recomputed calls from the PCR reads with MiXCR, one row per CDR3 protein. Of 400,000 to 500,000 distinct CDR3 sequences listed, about 40% are singletons. This receptor was obtained from a girl aged 2 to 10 with multiple sclerosis. The sample was blood.

The CDR3 is CSVPRGTANYGYTF. In nucleotides, the CDR3 is TGCAGCGTCCCCAGGGGGACGGCGAACTATGGCTACACCTTC. V gene TRBV29-1 combines with J gene TRBJ1-2, with 7 bases matching TRBD1. Germline loops: CDR1 SQVTM, CDR2 ANQGSEA. There are 14 residues in the CDR3. V shed 6 bases and J 2 bases; nucleotides not matched to a gene: 9. Combining the CDR3 with reference TRBV29-1 and TRBJ1-2 gives the whole variable domain SAVISQKPSRDICQRGTSLTIQCQVDSQVTMMFWYRQQPGQSLTLIATANQGSEATYESGFVIDKFPISRPNLTFSTLTVSNMSPEDSSIYLCSVPRGTANYGYTFGSGTRLTVV.